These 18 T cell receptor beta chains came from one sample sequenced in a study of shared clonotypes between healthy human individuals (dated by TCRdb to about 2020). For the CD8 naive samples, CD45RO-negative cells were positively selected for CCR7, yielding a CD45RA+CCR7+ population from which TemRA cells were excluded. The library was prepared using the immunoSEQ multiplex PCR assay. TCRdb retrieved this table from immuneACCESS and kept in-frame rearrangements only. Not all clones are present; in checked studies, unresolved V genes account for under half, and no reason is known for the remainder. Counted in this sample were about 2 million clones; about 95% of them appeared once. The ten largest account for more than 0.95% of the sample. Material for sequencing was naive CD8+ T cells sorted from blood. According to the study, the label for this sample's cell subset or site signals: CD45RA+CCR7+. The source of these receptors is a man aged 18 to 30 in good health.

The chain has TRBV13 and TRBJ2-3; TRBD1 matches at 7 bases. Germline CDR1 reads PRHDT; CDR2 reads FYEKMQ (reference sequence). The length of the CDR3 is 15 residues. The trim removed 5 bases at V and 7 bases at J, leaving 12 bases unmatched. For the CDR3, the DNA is TGTGCCAGCAGCATAAGACAGGGTGGCCCCCATACGCAGTATTTT. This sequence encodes CASSIRQGGPHTQYF.

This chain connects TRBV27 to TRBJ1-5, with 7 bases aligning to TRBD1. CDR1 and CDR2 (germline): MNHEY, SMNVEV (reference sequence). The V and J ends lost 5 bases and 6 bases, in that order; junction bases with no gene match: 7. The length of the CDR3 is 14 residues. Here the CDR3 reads CASSQDRLRQPQHF. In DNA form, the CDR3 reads TGTGCCAGCAGTCAGGACAGGTTACGTCAGCCCCAGCATTTT.

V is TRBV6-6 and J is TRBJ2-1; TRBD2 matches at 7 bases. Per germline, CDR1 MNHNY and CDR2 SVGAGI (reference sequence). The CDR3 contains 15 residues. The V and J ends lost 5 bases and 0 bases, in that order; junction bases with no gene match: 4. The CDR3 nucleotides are TGTGCCAGCAGTCTGGCGGGGGACTCCTACAATGAGCAGTTCTTC. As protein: CASSLAGDSYNEQFF.

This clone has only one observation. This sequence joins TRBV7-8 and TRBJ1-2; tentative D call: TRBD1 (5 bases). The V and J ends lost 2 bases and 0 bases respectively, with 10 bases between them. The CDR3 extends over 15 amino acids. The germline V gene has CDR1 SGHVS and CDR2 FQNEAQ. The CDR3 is CASSLRGQANYGYTF. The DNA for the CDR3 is TGTGCCAGCAGCTTACGGGGCCAGGCTAACTATGGCTACACCTTC. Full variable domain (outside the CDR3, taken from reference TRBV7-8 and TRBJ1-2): GAGVSQSPRYKVAKRGQDVALRCDPISGHVSLFWYQQALGQGPEFLTYFQNEAQLDKSGLPSDRFFAERPEGSVSTLKIQRTQQEDSAVYLCASSLRGQANYGYTFGSGTRLTVV.

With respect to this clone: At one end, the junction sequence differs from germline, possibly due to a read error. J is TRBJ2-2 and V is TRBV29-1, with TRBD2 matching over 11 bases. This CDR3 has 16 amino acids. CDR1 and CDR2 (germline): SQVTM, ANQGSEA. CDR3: CSVELAGGAKTGELFF. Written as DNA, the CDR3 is TGCAGCGTTGAGCTAGCGGGGGGCGCGAAGACCGGGGAGCTGTTTTTT.

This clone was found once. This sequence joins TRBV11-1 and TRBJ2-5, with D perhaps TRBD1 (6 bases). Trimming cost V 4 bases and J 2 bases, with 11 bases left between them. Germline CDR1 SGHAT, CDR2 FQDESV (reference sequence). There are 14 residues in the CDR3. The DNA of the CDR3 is TGTGCCAGCAGCTCCGTGACAGGACAAGAGACCCAGTACTTC. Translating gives CASSSVTGQETQYF.

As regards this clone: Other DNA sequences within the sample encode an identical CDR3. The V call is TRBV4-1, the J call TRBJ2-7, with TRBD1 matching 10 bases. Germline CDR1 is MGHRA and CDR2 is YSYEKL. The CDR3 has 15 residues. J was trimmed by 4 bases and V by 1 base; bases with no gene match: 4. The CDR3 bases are TGCGCCAGCAGCCAAGGGACAGGGGGGAGGTACGAGCAGTACTTC. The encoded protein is CASSQGTGGRYEQYF.

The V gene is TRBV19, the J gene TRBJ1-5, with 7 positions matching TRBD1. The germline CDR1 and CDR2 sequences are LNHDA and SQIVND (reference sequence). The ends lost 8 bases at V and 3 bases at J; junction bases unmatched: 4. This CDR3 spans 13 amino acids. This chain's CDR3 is CASVGQLNQPQHF. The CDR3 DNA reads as TGTGCCAGTGTGGGACAGCTCAATCAGCCCCAGCATTTT.

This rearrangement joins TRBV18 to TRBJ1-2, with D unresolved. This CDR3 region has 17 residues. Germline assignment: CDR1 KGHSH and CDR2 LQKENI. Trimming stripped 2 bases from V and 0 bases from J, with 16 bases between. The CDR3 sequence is CASSPITIAAANYGYTF. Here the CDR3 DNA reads TGTGCCAGCTCACCAATCACTATAGCAGCCGCTAACTATGGCTACACCTTC.

The CDR3 loop reads CASSWGQVNYGYTF. CDR3 coding DNA: TGTGCCAGCAGTTGGGGGCAGGTAAACTATGGCTACACCTTC. This chain joins TRBV6-5 and TRBJ1-2; D possibly corresponds to TRBD1 (6 bases). Germline values: CDR1 MNHEY, CDR2 SVGAGI. Trimming left V 4 bases short and J 2 bases short, with 11 bases between. There are 14 residues in the CDR3.

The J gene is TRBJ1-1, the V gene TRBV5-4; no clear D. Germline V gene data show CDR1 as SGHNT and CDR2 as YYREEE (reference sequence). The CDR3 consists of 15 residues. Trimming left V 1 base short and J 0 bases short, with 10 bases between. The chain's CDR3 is CASSLFKGMNTEAFF. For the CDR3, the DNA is TGTGCCAGCAGCTTGTTTAAGGGCATGAACACTGAAGCTTTCTTT.

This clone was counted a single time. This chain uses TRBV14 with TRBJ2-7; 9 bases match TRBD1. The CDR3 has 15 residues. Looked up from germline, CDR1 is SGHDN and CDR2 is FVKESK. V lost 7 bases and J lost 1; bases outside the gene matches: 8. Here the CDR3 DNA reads TGTGCCAGCACGTTGGGACAGGGCAAGTCCTACGAGCAGTACTTC. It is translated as CASTLGQGKSYEQYF.

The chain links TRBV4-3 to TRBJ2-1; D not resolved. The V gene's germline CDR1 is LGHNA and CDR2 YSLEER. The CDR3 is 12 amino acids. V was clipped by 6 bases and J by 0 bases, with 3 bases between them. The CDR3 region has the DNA TGCGCCAGCAGGAGCTCCTACAATGAGCAGTTCTTC. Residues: CASRSSYNEQFF.

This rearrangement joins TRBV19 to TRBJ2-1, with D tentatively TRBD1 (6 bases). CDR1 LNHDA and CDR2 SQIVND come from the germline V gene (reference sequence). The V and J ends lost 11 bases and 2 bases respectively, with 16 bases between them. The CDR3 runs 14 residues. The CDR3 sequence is CASTGHLTYNEQFF. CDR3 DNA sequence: TGTGCCTCAACGGGACACCTCACCTACAATGAGCAGTTCTTC.

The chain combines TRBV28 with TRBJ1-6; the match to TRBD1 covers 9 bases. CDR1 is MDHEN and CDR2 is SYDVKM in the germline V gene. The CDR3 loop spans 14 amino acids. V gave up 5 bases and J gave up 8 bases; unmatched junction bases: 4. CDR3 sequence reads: CASSPTGGYSPLHF. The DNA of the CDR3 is TGTGCCAGCAGTCCGACAGGGGGATATTCACCCCTCCACTTT.

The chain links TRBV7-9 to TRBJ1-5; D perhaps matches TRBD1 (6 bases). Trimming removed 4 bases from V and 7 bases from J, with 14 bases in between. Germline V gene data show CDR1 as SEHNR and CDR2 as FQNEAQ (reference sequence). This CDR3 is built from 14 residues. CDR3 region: CASSSDRVGQPQHF. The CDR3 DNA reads TGTGCCAGCAGCTCGGACAGAGTTGGCCAGCCCCAGCATTTT. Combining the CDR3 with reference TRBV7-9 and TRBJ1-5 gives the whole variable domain DTGVSQNPRHKITKRGQNVTFRCDPISEHNRLYWYRQTLGQGPEFLTYFQNEAQLEKSRLLSDRFSAERPKGSFSTLEIQRTEQGDSAMYLCASSSDRVGQPQHFGDGTRLSIL.

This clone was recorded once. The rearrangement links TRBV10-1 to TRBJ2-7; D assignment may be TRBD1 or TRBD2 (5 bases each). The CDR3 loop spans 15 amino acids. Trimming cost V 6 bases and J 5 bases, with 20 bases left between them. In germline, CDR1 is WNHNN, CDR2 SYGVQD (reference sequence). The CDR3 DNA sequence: TGCGCCAGCAGCCCCGGGACCCTCGATCTCCACGAGCAGTACTTC. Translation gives CASSPGTLDLHEQYF.

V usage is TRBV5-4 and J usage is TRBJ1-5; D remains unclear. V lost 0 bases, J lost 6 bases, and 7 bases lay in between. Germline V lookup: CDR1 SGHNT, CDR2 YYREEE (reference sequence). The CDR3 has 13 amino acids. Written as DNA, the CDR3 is TGTGCCAGCAGCTTGGGGGTTGGTCAGCCCCAGCATTTT. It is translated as CASSLGVGQPQHF.